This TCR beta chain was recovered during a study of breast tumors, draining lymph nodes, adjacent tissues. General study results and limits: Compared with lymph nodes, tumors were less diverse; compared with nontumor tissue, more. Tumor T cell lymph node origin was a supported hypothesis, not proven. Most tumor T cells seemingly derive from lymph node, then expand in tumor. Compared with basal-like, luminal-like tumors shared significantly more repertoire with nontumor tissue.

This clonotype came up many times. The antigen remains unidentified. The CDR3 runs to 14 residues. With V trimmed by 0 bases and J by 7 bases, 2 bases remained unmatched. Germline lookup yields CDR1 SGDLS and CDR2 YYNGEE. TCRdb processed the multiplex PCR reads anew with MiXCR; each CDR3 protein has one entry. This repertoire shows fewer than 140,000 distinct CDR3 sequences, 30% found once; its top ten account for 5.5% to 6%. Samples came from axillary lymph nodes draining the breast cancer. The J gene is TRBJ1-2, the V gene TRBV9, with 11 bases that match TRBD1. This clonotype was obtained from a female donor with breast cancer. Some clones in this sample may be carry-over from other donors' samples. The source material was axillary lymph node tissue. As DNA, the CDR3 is TGTGCCAGCAGCGTAGAGGACAGGGGGCTTGGCTACACCTTC. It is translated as CASSVEDRGLGYTF.